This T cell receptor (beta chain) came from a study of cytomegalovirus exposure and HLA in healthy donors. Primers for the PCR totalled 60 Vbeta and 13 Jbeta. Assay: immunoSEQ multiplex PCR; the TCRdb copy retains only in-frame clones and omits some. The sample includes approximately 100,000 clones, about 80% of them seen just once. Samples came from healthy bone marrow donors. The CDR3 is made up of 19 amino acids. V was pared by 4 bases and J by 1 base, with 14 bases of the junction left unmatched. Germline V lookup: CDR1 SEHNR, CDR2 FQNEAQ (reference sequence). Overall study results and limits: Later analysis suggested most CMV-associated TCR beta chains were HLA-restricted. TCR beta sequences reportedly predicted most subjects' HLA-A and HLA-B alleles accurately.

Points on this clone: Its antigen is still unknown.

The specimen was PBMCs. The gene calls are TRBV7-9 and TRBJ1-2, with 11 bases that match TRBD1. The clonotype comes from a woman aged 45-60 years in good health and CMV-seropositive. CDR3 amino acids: CASSSSRTGTGGINYGYTF. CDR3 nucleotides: TGTGCCAGCAGCTCCTCAAGGACCGGGACAGGGGGAATTAACTATGGCTACACCTTC.